The 26 T cell receptor beta chains below come from one sample, sequenced in a study of T cell responses to AZD1222 COVID-19 vaccine. Data came from immunoSEQ multiplex PCR; TCRdb stores just in-frame clones and leaves some out. The sample holds roughly 120,000 clones, 70% to 90% seen once. The source material was peripheral blood, sampled on day 0 of AZD1222 vaccination. The receptors shown here come from an adult in good health.

The CDR3 sequence: CASTPYSRRDGYTF. CDR3 coding DNA: TGTGCCAGCACACCTTACAGTAGGAGAGATGGCTACACCTTC. This chain connects TRBV6-5 to TRBJ1-2; D not certain. Trimming cost V 7 bases and J 6 bases, with 18 bases left between them. There are 14 residues in the CDR3. CDR1 and CDR2 from the germline V gene are MNHEY and SVGAGI.

In this sample, this clone turned up once. This chain joins TRBV5-4 and TRBJ2-5; D might be TRBD2 (7 bases). The CDR3 covers 13 residues. The V and J ends lost 3 bases and 5 bases respectively, with 11 bases between them. The germline CDR1 and CDR2 sequences are SGHNT and YYREEE (reference sequence). CDR3 in DNA: TGTGCCAGCAGCTCGGGGGGCGCGGAGACCCAGTACTTC. It translates to CASSSGGAETQYF. Full variable domain (outside the CDR3, taken from reference TRBV5-4 and TRBJ2-5): ETGVTQSPTHLIKTRGQQVTLRCSSQSGHNTVSWYQQALGQGPQFIFQYYREEENGRGNFPPRFSGLQFPNYSSELNVNALELDDSALYLCASSSGGAETQYFGPGTRLLVL.

This clone was counted only a few times. The chain recombines TRBV14 with TRBJ2-1; TRBD2 matches 13 bases. Germline loops: CDR1 SGHDN, CDR2 FVKESK. This CDR3 spans 19 amino acids. With 4 bases clipped from V and 7 bases from J, the junction kept 16 bases outside the gene matches. The CDR3 sequence is CASSPLVGTSGAGSNEQFF. The CDR3 nucleotides are TGTGCCAGCAGCCCCCTGGTCGGGACTAGCGGGGCGGGTTCGAATGAGCAGTTCTTC.

V and J are TRBV10-3 and TRBJ1-3; TRBD1 might be the D (5 bases). In germline, CDR1 is ENHRY, CDR2 SYGVKD. V lost 0 bases and J 0 bases, leaving 12 bases between the germline ends. There are 17 residues in the CDR3. The CDR3 loop reads CAISESQGRGSGNTIYF. The CDR3 DNA follows: TGTGCCATCAGTGAGTCGCAGGGAAGGGGCTCTGGAAACACCATATATTTT.

The gene calls are TRBV3-1 (or the pseudogene TRBV3-2) and TRBJ1-2, with D unclear. Germline-derived CDR1 and CDR2 are LGHDT and YNNKEL (reference sequence). The CDR3 is 13 residues long. V lost 1 base, J lost 3 bases, and 6 bases lay in between. The CDR3 coding sequence is TGTGCCAGCAGCCAAGTCGCAGACTATGGCTACACCTTC. Translated: CASSQVADYGYTF.

This chain joins TRBV5-1 and TRBJ2-7; 12 nucleotides agree with TRBD2. Trimming at V came to 0 bases and at J to 3 bases, leaving 1 base not matched to a gene. The CDR3 runs 15 residues. The germline gives CDR1 SGHRS, CDR2 YFSETQ. The CDR3 DNA is TGCGCCAGCAGCTTGGGACTAGCGGGAGTCTACGAGCAGTACTTC. It yields the protein CASSLGLAGVYEQYF. Based on the CDR3 plus reference TRBV5-1 and TRBJ2-7, the full variable domain is KAGVTQTPRYLIKTRGQQVTLSCSPISGHRSVSWYQQTPGQGLQFLFEYFSETQRNKGNFPGRFSGRQFSNSRSEMNVSTLELGDSALYLCASSLGLAGVYEQYFGPGTRLTVT.

Concerning this clone itself: The same CDR3 also results from other DNA sequences found in this sample. This chain links TRBV6-5 with TRBJ2-2; 9 nucleotides line up with TRBD1. CDR1 is MNHEY, CDR2 SVGAGI, per germline. The CDR3 length is 14 residues. Trimming removed 7 bases from V and 5 bases from J; junction bases left unmatched: 5. Here the CDR3 DNA reads TGTGCCAGCAATTGGGACAGGGAAACCGGGGAGCTGTTTTTT. Its translation is CASNWDRETGELFF.

The DNA for the CDR3 is TGTGCCAGCAGCGCCACAGGATCCAACACAGATACGCAGTATTTT. This sequence encodes CASSATGSNTDTQYF. This chain links TRBV9 with TRBJ2-3; D perhaps matches TRBD1 (5 bases). The CDR3 totals 15 residues. V lost 3 bases to trimming and J lost 2 bases, with 13 bases between them. The germline V gene has CDR1 SGDLS and CDR2 YYNGEE.

The chain carries TRBV5-1 and TRBJ2-5; D may be TRBD1 (5 bases). Germline loops: CDR1 SGHRS, CDR2 YFSETQ. This CDR3 region has 13 residues. V was pared by 4 bases and J by 4 bases, with 11 bases between. Here the CDR3 DNA reads TGCGCCAGCAGCCGGCAGGGTTCAGAGACCCAGTACTTC. Translation gives CASSRQGSETQYF.

The table lists this clone with a few counts. V and J are TRBV19 and TRBJ2-1, with TRBD2 matching 8 bases. Trimming at V came to 4 bases and at J to 0 bases, leaving 2 bases not matched to a gene. From germline, CDR1 is LNHDA and CDR2 SQIVND (reference sequence). This CDR3 is 15 amino acids long. The CDR3 is CASSSLAGSYNEQFF. DNA of the CDR3: TGTGCCAGTAGTAGCCTAGCGGGCTCCTACAATGAGCAGTTCTTC.

This clone was seen only once. The chain uses TRBV5-4 and TRBJ2-7; weak D call: TRBD1 (6 bases). Trimming stripped 0 bases from V and 0 bases from J, with 10 bases between. Germline values: CDR1 SGHNT, CDR2 YYREEE (reference sequence). The CDR3 is made up of 15 amino acids. The CDR3 loop is CASSLGQASSYEQYF. In DNA, the CDR3 is TGTGCCAGCAGCTTGGGACAGGCTAGCTCCTACGAGCAGTACTTC.

The chain has TRBV6-2 or TRBV6-3 and TRBJ1-3, with no clear D. Trimming took 5 bases from V and 5 from J, leaving 4 bases between them. Per germline, CDR1 MNHEY and CDR2 SVGEGT. CDR3 length: 11 amino acids. CDR3 DNA sequence: TGTGCCAGCAGTCCAAGAAACACCATATATTTT. As protein: CASSPRNTIYF.

V is TRBV7-2 and J is TRBJ2-1, with 13 bases aligning to TRBD2. CDR1 and CDR2 (germline): SGHTA, FQGNSA. V shed 0 bases, J shed 1 base, and the junction held 0 bases outside the gene matches. The CDR3 sequence is 17 residues long. CDR3 DNA sequence: TGTGCCAGCAGCTTAGCGGGACTAGCGGGGTCCTACAATGAGCAGTTCTTC. Its translation: CASSLAGLAGSYNEQFF. Full variable domain (rest looked up from reference TRBV7-2 and TRBJ2-1): GAGVSQSPSNKVTEKGKDVELRCDPISGHTALYWYRQSLGQGLEFLIYFQGNSAPDKSGLPSDRFSAERTGGSVSTLTIQRTQQEDSAVYLCASSLAGLAGSYNEQFFGPGTRLTVL.

In nucleotides, the CDR3 is TGTGCCAGCAGCTTAAATCCGGGAGAGATTTACGAGCAGTACTTC. This translates into CASSLNPGEIYEQYF. This sequence joins TRBV5-6 and TRBJ2-7; possibly TRBD2 for D (6 bases). Germline loops: CDR1 SGHDT, CDR2 YYEEEE. The CDR3 has 15 residues. V was shortened by 2 bases and J by 4 bases, with 16 bases between the two germline ends.

Here the CDR3 reads CASSLATETYGYTF. The DNA of the CDR3 is TGCGCCAGCAGCTTGGCAACGGAGACCTATGGCTACACCTTC. The rearrangement uses TRBV5-1 and TRBJ1-2; D is unresolved. This CDR3 is built from 14 residues. Germline V gene lookup returns CDR1 SGHRS and CDR2 YFSETQ. Trimming pared 0 bases from V and 4 bases from J, leaving 10 bases between.

J is TRBJ2-3 and V is TRBV7-9, with D perhaps matching TRBD2 (6 bases). Germline V gene data show CDR1 as SEHNR and CDR2 as FQNEAQ (reference sequence). Trimming removed 5 bases from V and 6 bases from J, with 12 bases in between. The CDR3 spans 13 residues. CDR3 sequence: CASSPTSRDTQYF. The CDR3 DNA reads TGTGCCAGCAGCCCCACTAGCCGGGATACGCAGTATTTT.

The chain carries TRBV9 and TRBJ1-1, with unresolved D. Germline loops: CDR1 SGDLS, CDR2 YYNGEE. The CDR3 spans 12 residues. The V gene lost 5 bases and the J gene lost 1 base, with 6 bases spanning the gap. CDR3 DNA sequence: TGTGCCAGCAGTCGTCCGAACACTGAAGCTTTCTTT. Amino acids: CASSRPNTEAFF.

V is TRBV27 and J is TRBJ2-1; D is perhaps TRBD2 (6 bases). V was cut by 9 bases and J by 8 bases, with 17 bases left in between. The CDR3 contains 13 residues. CDR1 is MNHEY, CDR2 SMNVEV, per germline (reference sequence). The CDR3 spells CASTRTTHDEQFF. The DNA of the CDR3 is TGTGCCAGTACTCGGACTACCCACGATGAGCAGTTCTTC.

The chain joins TRBV5-1 to TRBJ1-3; D remains unclear. Germline V CDR1 and CDR2: SGHRS, YFSETQ. This CDR3 spans 15 amino acids. V lost 1 base and J 6 bases, leaving 14 bases between the germline ends. CDR3 sequence reads: CASSLQVAGENTIYF. The CDR3 region has the DNA TGCGCCAGCAGCTTGCAAGTGGCCGGCGAAAACACCATATATTTT.

V and J are TRBV6-5 and TRBJ1-2; possibly TRBD1 for D (6 bases). The CDR3 consists of 14 residues. With 2 bases removed from V and 4 bases from J, the gap between germline ends came to 11 bases. Germline lookup yields CDR1 MNHEY and CDR2 SVGAGI. CDR3 amino acids: CASSYQGTGYGYTF. In DNA form, the CDR3 reads TGTGCCAGCAGTTACCAGGGGACCGGCTATGGCTACACCTTC.

The chain recombines TRBV18 with TRBJ2-7, with 8 bases lining up with TRBD1. Germline V gene data show CDR1 as KGHSH and CDR2 as LQKENI. Losses at the gene ends were 3 bases for V and 11 bases for J; bases not matched to a gene: 15. This CDR3 has 15 residues. CDR3 amino acids: CASSPGRAAGGGKYF. The CDR3, as DNA: TGTGCCAGCTCACCGGGCAGAGCGGCAGGGGGCGGGAAGTACTTC.

J is TRBJ1-4 and V is TRBV11-2, with 9 positions matching TRBD1. V shed 5 bases and J 8 bases; nucleotides not matched to a gene: 9. Looked up from germline, CDR1 is SGHAT and CDR2 is FQNNGV. The CDR3 is 15 residues long. The CDR3 region is CASSRQGVGTEKLFF. In DNA, the CDR3 is TGTGCCAGCAGCCGACAGGGGGTTGGTACGGAAAAACTGTTTTTT.

The chain links TRBV27 to TRBJ1-2, with D maybe TRBD1 (5 bases). The V gene lost 2 bases and the J gene lost 8 bases, with 18 bases spanning the gap. The CDR3 covers 15 residues. Germline CDR1 and CDR2: MNHEY and SMNVEV (reference sequence). CDR3 DNA sequence: TGTGCCAGCAGTTTACAACCTGGTGGGGGGAACGGCTACACCTTC. Its protein product is CASSLQPGGGNGYTF.

V is TRBV5-8 and J is TRBJ2-7; D gene unclear. V gave up 6 bases and J gave up 0 bases, with 13 bases separating them. The CDR3 spans 14 residues. Germline loops: CDR1 SGHTS, CDR2 YDEGEE. CDR3 protein: CASKMFAYSYEQYF. In DNA form, the CDR3 reads TGTGCCAGCAAAATGTTCGCCTACTCCTACGAGCAGTACTTC.

This chain joins TRBV6-5 and TRBJ1-3; D not resolved. This CDR3 contains 15 residues. CDR1 is MNHEY, CDR2 SVGAGI, per germline. V was cut by 6 bases and J by 0 bases, with 12 bases left in between. The CDR3 DNA sequence: TGTGCCAGCAGCTTTCCGATCGGCTCTGGAAACACCATATATTTT. Amino acids: CASSFPIGSGNTIYF.

CDR3 in DNA: TGTGCCAGCAGCGTACCCCGAGGGGACAAACACACAGATACGCAGTATTTT. Amino acid sequence: CASSVPRGDKHTDTQYF. The J gene is TRBJ2-3, the V gene TRBV9; D possibly corresponds to TRBD1 (6 bases). Germline V gene data show CDR1 as SGDLS and CDR2 as YYNGEE. Trimming cost V 1 base and J 2 bases, with 17 bases left between them. This CDR3 has 17 amino acids. The variable domain in full, completed from reference TRBV9 and TRBJ2-3, reads DSGVTQTPKHLITATGQRVTLRCSPRSGDLSVYWYQQSLDQGLQFLIQYYNGEERAKGNILERFSAQQFPDLHSELNLSSLELGDSALYFCASSVPRGDKHTDTQYFGPGTRLTVL.